This T cell receptor beta chain was identified during a study of blood T cells in healthy people across ages. Findings and limits, study-wide: One million T cells yielded diversity estimates that were considered underestimates. Per million T cells, TCR beta diversity dropped roughly linearly as age increased.

There are many counts of this clonotype. Its specificity is unknown. Alongside a J-beta primer mix, a sample-barcoded 5' primer served in a second PCR lasting about 7 to 11 cycles. TCRdb recomputed calls from the 5' RACE reads with MiXCR, one row per CDR3 protein. In the table there are 850,000 to 950,000 distinct CDR3 sequences, around 26% of which are singletons. The donors, aged about 6 to 100, were healthy Caucasians from Russia. V lost 2 bases, J lost 6 bases, and 17 bases lay in between. The CDR3 totals 16 residues. The germline V gene has CDR1 SGHVS and CDR2 FNYEAQ. This clonotype was obtained from a woman of 80 years or more in good health. The sample comprised blood. The gene calls are TRBV7-6 and TRBJ2-4; D is possibly TRBD1 (6 bases). In DNA, the CDR3 is TGTGCCAGCAGCTTATTTGGCAGGGGTAAAGGAAACATTCAGTACTTC. Its translation is CASSLFGRGKGNIQYF.